This TCR beta chain appears in the sequencing data of a study of a mutant IDH1 vaccine in newly diagnosed glioma (dated by TCRdb to the early 2020s). About the investigation overall: Across visits V03 through V10, patients got a total of eight vaccinations, given in weeks 1, 3, 5, 7, 11, 15, 19 and 23. In the chemotherapy-containing groups, vaccination started alongside temozolomide cycles, whereas in patients who had radiotherapy alone it started 4-6 weeks after radiotherapy. Of the roughly 31 treated patients, approximately 60% were male and approximately 38% were female, and the mean age was around 40 years. Before enrollment, most patients had been given radiochemotherapy with temozolomide as standard therapy, while the rest had received either radiotherapy alone or temozolomide alone. Peripheral blood was collected at six visits: V03 (baseline), V05, V07, V10, V12 and V13. For exploratory analyses, 25 to 30 treated patients had longitudinal TCRB deep sequencing done wherever samples were available.

The time point label corresponds to: week 5, during vaccination. Every vaccine dose consisted of 300 ug of a 20-mer mutant IDH1 peptide in Montanide, administered subcutaneously together with topical imiquimod. The donors had newly diagnosed IDH1-mutant astrocytomas of WHO grade 3 or 4 that showed loss of nuclear ATRX. The samples were drawn from NOA16, a multicentre, single-arm, open-label phase I trial in Germany that tested a mutant IDH1 peptide vaccine in humans for the first time. The DNeasy Blood and Tissue Kit was used to extract genomic DNA from EDTA blood for TCRB sequencing. Libraries were constructed by the immunoSEQ multiplex PCR assay. Following the manufacturer's protocol, the hsTCRB Kit was used to amplify rearranged TCR beta chain sequences. TCRB libraries were sequenced on an Illumina MiSeq. Per the authors' processing: The kit vendor's proprietary platform handled demultiplexing, trimming and gene mapping. TCRdb took over this immuneACCESS table, retaining in-frame rearrangements with V and J assigned. Such tables are incomplete; in checked studies, under half of the missing clones stem from an unresolved V gene, and the remainder is unexplained. The DNA was the basis for D and trimming; V, J and clone size are from that table. The sample table contains some 33,000 clones; only one count was recorded for more than 55% of them. About 11% of the sample rests with the top ten.

In the germline V gene (reference sequence), CDR1 corresponds to MNHNY and CDR2 to SVGAGI. Cut back by 4 bases and 7 bases, the V and J ends lie 13 bases apart. The CDR3 holds 13 amino acids from the cysteine to the phenylalanine. Only the CDR3 DNA stays, 39 bases, in frame from base 1. Notes on this clone: Its cognate antigen has yet to be identified. No much larger clonotype is one base removed from it; base qualities were not supplied.

Results the study describes overall, beyond this receptor: Changes in the top peripheral T cell clonotypes picked up by TCRB sequencing did not appear to be linked to pseudoprogression. Immune responses induced by the vaccine were seen in 90% to 95% of patients across multiple MHC alleles. Availability determined which PBMC samples were chosen for TCRB deep sequencing. It was noted by the authors that analyses of patient blood samples could not be reproduced owing to sample limitations.

The TCR comes from a woman between 18 and 30 years old with glioma. Recombination linked TRBV6-6 to TRBJ1-1; tentative D gene TRBD1, with 6 bases matching. The source was PBMCs, collected from a glioma patient whose treatment included an IDH1 peptide vaccine. The DNA sequence reads TGTGCCAGCAGTTTGGACAGAAGCTATGAAGCTTTCTTT. This encodes CASSLDRSYEAFF.